This paragraph covers one T cell receptor (beta chain) sequence. This sample was taken from a study of blood T cell repertoires in COVID-19. Study-wide context: Acute and convalescent COVID-19 samples came from the United States, Italy and Spain. T cells, B-cell-depleted T cells, or PBMCs supplied cDNA or gDNA.

Patients from Seattle were sampled longitudinally, starting during active infection. Germline trimming cut 4 bases from V and 4 bases from J; bases unmatched to any gene: 6. The CDR3 contains 13 residues. Germline CDR1 and CDR2: GTSNPN and SVGIG (reference sequence). Methods used by the authors: It was from reference gene primer amplification that nucleated cell counts were estimated. Clones were read by immunoSEQ multiplex PCR, and TCRdb kept only the in-frame ones, dropping some. Clone size and V and J calls were adopted from that table, with D and trimming inferred from the DNA. The sample includes approximately 280,000 clones, over 75% seen only once; the top ten take under 7%.

The specimen sequenced was peripheral blood. The receptor was derived from a young woman with COVID-19, enrolled during active disease. This chain connects TRBV30 to TRBJ1-1, with 7 nucleotides matching TRBD1. The CDR3 nucleotides read TGTGCCTGGACCGGACAGGCTTTCACTGAAGCTTTCTTT. Residues: CAWTGQAFTEAFF.